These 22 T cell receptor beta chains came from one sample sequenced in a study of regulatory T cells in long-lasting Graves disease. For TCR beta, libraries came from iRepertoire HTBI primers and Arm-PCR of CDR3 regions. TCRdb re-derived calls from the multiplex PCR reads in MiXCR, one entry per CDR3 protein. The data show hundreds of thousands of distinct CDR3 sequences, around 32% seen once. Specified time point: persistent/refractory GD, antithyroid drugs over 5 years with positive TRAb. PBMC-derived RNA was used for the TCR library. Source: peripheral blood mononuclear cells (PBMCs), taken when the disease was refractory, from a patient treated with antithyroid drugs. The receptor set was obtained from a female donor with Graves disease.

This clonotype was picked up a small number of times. The DNA for the CDR3 is TGTGCCAGCAGCGTAGAGGGCGGAAAACTGTTTTTT. Translating it yields CASSVEGGKLFF. The chain uses TRBV9 and TRBJ1-4; unclear D gene. This CDR3 spans 12 amino acids. Looked up from germline, CDR1 is SGDLS and CDR2 is YYNGEE. The V end was cut by 0 bases, the J end by 10 bases, with 7 bases between.

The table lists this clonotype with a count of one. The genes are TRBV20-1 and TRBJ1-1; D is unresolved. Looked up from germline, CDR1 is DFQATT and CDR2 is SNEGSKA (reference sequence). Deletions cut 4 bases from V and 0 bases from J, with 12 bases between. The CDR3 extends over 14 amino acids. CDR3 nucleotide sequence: TGCAGTGCTACCAGCAGGTTCATGAACACTGAAGCTTTCTTT. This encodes CSATSRFMNTEAFF.

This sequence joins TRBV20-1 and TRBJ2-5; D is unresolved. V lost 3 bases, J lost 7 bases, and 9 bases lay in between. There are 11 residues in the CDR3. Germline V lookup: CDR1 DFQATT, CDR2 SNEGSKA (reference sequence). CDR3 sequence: CSASPPGTQYF. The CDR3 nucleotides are TGCAGTGCTAGCCCCCCAGGGACCCAGTACTTC.

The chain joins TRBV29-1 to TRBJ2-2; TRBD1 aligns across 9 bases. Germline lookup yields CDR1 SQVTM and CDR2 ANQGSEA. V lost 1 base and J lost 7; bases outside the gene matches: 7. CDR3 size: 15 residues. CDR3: CSVEAATGGVGELFF. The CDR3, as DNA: TGCAGCGTTGAAGCCGCGACAGGGGGTGTCGGGGAGCTGTTTTTT.

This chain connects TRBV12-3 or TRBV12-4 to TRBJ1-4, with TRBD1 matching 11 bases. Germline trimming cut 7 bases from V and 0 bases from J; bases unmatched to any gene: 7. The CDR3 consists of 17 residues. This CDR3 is CASTSDRGPATNEKLFF. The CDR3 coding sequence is TGTGCCAGCACATCGGACAGGGGGCCCGCAACTAATGAAAAACTGTTTTTT.

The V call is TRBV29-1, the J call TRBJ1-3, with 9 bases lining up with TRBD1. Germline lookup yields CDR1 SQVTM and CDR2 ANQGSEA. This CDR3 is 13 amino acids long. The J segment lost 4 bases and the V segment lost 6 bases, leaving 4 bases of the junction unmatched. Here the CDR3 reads CSVWTGAGNTIYF. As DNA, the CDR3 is TGCAGCGTGTGGACAGGGGCGGGAAACACCATATATTTT.

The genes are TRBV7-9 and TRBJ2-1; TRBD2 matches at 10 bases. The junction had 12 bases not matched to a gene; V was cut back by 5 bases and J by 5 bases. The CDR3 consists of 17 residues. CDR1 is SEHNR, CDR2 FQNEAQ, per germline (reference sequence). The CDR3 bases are TGTGCCAGCAGCCCCTTTCTAAAGCGGGAGGGAAACAATGAGCAGTTCTTC. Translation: CASSPFLKREGNNEQFF.

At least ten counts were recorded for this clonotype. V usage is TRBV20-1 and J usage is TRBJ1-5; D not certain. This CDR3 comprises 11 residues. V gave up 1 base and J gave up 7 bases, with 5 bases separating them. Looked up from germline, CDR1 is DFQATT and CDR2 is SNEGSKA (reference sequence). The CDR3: CSARVGQPQHF. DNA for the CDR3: TGCAGTGCTAGAGTGGGCCAGCCCCAGCATTTT.

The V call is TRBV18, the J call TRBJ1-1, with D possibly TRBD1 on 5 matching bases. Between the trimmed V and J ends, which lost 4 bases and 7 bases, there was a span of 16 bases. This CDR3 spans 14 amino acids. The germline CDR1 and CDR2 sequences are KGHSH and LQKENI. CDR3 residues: CASSLGTDAREAFF. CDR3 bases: TGTGCCAGCTCACTCGGGACGGACGCCCGTGAAGCTTTCTTT.

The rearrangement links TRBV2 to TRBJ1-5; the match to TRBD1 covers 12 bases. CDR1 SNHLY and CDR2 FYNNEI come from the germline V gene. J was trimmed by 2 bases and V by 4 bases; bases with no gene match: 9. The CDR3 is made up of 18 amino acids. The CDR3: CASSGAGQGARGNQPQHF. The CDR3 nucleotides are TGTGCCAGCAGTGGAGCGGGACAGGGGGCGCGTGGCAATCAGCCCCAGCATTTT.

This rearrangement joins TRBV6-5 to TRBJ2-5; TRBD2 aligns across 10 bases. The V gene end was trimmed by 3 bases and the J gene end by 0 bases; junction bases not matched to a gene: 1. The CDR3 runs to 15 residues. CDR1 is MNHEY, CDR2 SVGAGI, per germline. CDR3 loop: CASSYTSGNQETQYF. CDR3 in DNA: TGTGCCAGCAGTTATACTAGCGGGAACCAAGAGACCCAGTACTTC.

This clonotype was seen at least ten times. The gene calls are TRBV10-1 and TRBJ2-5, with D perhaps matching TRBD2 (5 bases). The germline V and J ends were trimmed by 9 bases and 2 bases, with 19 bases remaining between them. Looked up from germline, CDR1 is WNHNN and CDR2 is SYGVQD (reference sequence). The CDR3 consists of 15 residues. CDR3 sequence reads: CARKGGVGGQETQYF. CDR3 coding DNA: TGCGCCAGAAAAGGAGGAGTTGGAGGACAAGAGACCCAGTACTTC.

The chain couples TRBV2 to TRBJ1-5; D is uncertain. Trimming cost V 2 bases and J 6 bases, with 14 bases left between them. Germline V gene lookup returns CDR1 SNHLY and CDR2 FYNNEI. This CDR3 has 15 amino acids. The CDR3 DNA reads TGTGCCAGCAGTGAAATCTCCTTGGGTCGTCAGCCCCAGCATTTT. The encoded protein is CASSEISLGRQPQHF.

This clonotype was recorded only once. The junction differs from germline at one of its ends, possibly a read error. The CDR3 protein is CASRYRGYEQCF. CDR3 DNA sequence: TGTGCCAGCAGGTATCGGGGCTACGAGCAGTGCTTC. The chain joins TRBV12-3 or TRBV12-4 to TRBJ2-7; either TRBD1 or TRBD2 may fit D (5 bases each). This CDR3 region has 12 residues.

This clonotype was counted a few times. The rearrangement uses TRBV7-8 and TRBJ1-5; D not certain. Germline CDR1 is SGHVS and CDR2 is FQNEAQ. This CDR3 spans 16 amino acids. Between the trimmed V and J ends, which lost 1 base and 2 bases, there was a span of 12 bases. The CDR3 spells CASSLGRAFGNQPQHF. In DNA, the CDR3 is TGTGCCAGCAGCTTAGGTAGGGCTTTCGGCAATCAGCCCCAGCATTTT.

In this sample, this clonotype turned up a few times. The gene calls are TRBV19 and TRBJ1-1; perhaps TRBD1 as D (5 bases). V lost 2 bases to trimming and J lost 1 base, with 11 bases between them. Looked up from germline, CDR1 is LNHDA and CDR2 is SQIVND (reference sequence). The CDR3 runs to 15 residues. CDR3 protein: CASSINDSPNTEAFF. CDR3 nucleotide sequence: TGTGCCAGTAGTATAAATGACAGCCCGAACACTGAAGCTTTCTTT.

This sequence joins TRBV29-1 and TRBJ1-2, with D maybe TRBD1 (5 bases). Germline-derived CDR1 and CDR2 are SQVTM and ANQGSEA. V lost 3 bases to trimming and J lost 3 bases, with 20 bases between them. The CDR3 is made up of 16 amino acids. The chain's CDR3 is CSVDETALGRDYGYTF. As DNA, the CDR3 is TGCAGCGTTGACGAAACTGCACTGGGGCGTGACTATGGCTACACCTTC.

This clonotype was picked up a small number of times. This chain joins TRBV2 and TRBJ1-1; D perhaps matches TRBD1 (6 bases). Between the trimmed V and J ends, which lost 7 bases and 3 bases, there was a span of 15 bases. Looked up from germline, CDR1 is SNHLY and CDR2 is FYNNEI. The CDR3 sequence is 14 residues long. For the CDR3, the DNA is TGTGCCAGCAAAAACAGGGTTCTTTACACTGAAGCTTTCTTT. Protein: CASKNRVLYTEAFF.

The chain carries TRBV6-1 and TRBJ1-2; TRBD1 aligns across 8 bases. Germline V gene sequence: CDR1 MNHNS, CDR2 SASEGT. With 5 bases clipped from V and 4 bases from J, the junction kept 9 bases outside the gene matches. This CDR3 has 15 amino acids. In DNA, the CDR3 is TGTGCCAGCAGTCACGGCAGGGGGCAAGTCTATGGCTACACCTTC. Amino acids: CASSHGRGQVYGYTF.

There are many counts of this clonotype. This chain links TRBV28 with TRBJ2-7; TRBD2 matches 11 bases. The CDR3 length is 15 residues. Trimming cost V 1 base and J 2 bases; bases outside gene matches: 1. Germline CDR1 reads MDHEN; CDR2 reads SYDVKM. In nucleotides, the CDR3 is TGTGCCAGCAGTTTATTGGGACTAGCGGCCTACGAGCAGTACTTC. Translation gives CASSLLGLAAYEQYF.

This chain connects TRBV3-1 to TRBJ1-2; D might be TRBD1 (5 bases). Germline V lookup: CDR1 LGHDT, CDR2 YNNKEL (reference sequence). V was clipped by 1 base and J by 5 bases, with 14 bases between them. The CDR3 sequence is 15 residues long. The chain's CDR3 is CASSQGEGARYGYTF. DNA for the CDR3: TGTGCCAGCAGCCAAGGAGAAGGGGCCCGGTATGGCTACACCTTC.

The CDR3 reads CASSLIGEKQYF. DNA for the CDR3: TGTGCCAGCAGCTTAATAGGTGAGAAGCAGTACTTC. The chain employs TRBV5-4 and TRBJ2-7; no definite D call. V lost 2 bases, J lost 8 bases, and 11 bases lay in between. Germline V gene sequence: CDR1 SGHNT, CDR2 YYREEE (reference sequence). The CDR3 contains 12 residues.